The 30 T cell receptor beta chains in this list originate from one sample, sequenced in a study of cytomegalovirus exposure and HLA in healthy donors. PCR amplification relied on 60 Vbeta primers (plus 13 Jbeta primers). The data were produced by immunoSEQ multiplex PCR, yet TCRdb's version contains in-frame clones alone and is incomplete. In the table there are about 160,000 clones, about 75% of which are singletons. The sample comprised PBMCs. The receptors originated from a woman aged 45-59 years in good health and CMV-seropositive.

The chain combines TRBV2 with TRBJ1-2; D perhaps matches TRBD1 (5 bases). Trimming shortened V by 7 bases and J by 4 bases, and 16 bases separated the two germline ends. Germline loops: CDR1 SNHLY, CDR2 FYNNEI. This CDR3 contains 14 residues. The CDR3 here is CASKIETVLYGYTF. CDR3 coding DNA: TGTGCCAGCAAGATCGAGACAGTCCTCTATGGCTACACCTTC.

This clone was counted once. This chain uses TRBV1 with TRBJ2-1; the table gives TRBD2 as D, unverified against the DNA. TRBV1 is labeled a pseudogene. The CDR3 loop spans 15 amino acids. The CDR3 region has the DNA TGCACCCCAGGCCGCCCAGCGGGGGACTACAATGAGCAGTTCTTC. Its protein is CTPGRPAGDYNEQFF.

This clone came up once. The chain is built from TRBV7-2 and TRBJ2-7; D is perhaps TRBD2 (5 bases). The CDR3 length is 14 residues. Germline values: CDR1 SGHTA, CDR2 FQGNSA. Trimming shortened V by 6 bases and J by 5 bases, and 17 bases separated the two germline ends. The CDR3 protein is CASRPSFLSHEQYF. CDR3 DNA: TGTGCCAGCAGGCCTAGCTTTTTGAGCCACGAGCAGTACTTC.

Only one count was recorded for this clone. The genes are TRBV7-6 and TRBJ2-1, with TRBD1 matching over 9 bases. This CDR3 spans 17 amino acids. Germline CDR1 is SGHVS and CDR2 is FNYEAQ. The ends lost 5 bases at V and 6 bases at J; junction bases unmatched: 14. The CDR3 DNA sequence: TGTGCCAGCAGCCCCAAAGGGCGGGACAGGGTCTCCAATGAGCAGTTCTTC. Its translation is CASSPKGRDRVSNEQFF.

The gene calls are TRBV7-9 and TRBJ1-1, with TRBD1 as a possible D gene (5 bases). The CDR3 totals 11 residues. Germline V gene sequence: CDR1 SEHNR, CDR2 FQNEAQ (reference sequence). V shed 8 bases and J shed 7 bases, with 11 bases lying between them. The CDR3 loop is CASRRRVEAFF. CDR3 sequence (DNA): TGTGCCAGCCGGCGCAGGGTTGAAGCTTTCTTT.

The V call is TRBV19, the J call TRBJ2-1; TRBD1 aligns across 8 bases. This CDR3 is 14 amino acids long. CDR1 is LNHDA, CDR2 SQIVND, per germline (reference sequence). V trimming: 6 bases; J trimming: 7 bases; junction bases outside the gene matches: 8. The CDR3 reads CASSGQGSRNEQFF. In nucleotides, the CDR3 is TGTGCCAGTAGCGGACAGGGCAGTAGAAATGAGCAGTTCTTC.

The chain carries TRBV10-3 and TRBJ2-3; TRBD1 agrees at 9 bases. This CDR3 has 16 amino acids. The V gene end was trimmed by 6 bases and the J gene end by 6 bases; junction bases not matched to a gene: 13. CDR1 is ENHRY, CDR2 SYGVKD, per germline. The CDR3 sequence: CAIRARDRDNIDTQYF. The CDR3 DNA reads as TGTGCCATCAGAGCCCGGGACAGGGATAACATCGATACGCAGTATTTT.

This chain joins TRBV5-1 and TRBJ2-7; tentatively, D is TRBD2 (6 bases). Trimming shortened V by 4 bases and J by 5 bases, and 16 bases separated the two germline ends. The CDR3 runs 14 residues. CDR1 and CDR2 from the germline V gene are SGHRS and YFSETQ. The CDR3 nucleotides read TGCGCCAGCAGCAAGAGGGACTTAACTAACGAGCAGTACTTC. Protein sequence: CASSKRDLTNEQYF.

This clone was seen a few times. This chain connects TRBV6-6 to TRBJ1-1; TRBD1 aligns across 8 bases. This CDR3 comprises 15 residues. Germline lookup yields CDR1 MNHNY and CDR2 SVGAGI (reference sequence). J lost 2 bases, V lost 2 bases, and 4 bases had no gene match. The CDR3: CASSYRTGRNTEAFF. CDR3 DNA: TGTGCCAGCAGTTACCGGACAGGGCGAAACACTGAAGCTTTCTTT.

The chain joins TRBV19 to TRBJ1-2, with TRBD1 matching over 8 bases. This CDR3 region has 14 residues. CDR1 and CDR2 from the germline V gene are LNHDA and SQIVND (reference sequence). With 5 bases clipped from V and 8 bases from J, the junction kept 10 bases outside the gene matches. CDR3: CASSVDRDRRGYTF. Here the CDR3 DNA reads TGTGCCAGTAGTGTCGATCGGGACAGGAGGGGCTACACCTTC.

V and J are TRBV7-6 and TRBJ1-5; the D gene is possibly TRBD1 (6 bases). Trimming stripped 6 bases from V and 4 bases from J, with 16 bases between. The CDR3 extends over 15 amino acids. Germline V gives CDR1 SGHVS, CDR2 FNYEAQ. The CDR3 DNA reads as TGTGCCAGCAGTCAGAGCGGGAGGGGGAATCAGCCCCAGCATTTT. It yields the protein CASSQSGRGNQPQHF.

The chain carries TRBV21-1 and TRBJ2-1; the listed D gene, TRBD1, was not tested against the DNA. TRBV21-1 is shown as a pseudogene. The CDR3 is 16 amino acids. CDR3 loop: CASSKARDRVFTEQFF. The CDR3 DNA sequence: TGTGCCAGCAGCAAAGCGCGGGACAGGGTTTTTACTGAGCAGTTCTTC.

The chain combines TRBV5-1 with TRBJ2-6; 7 positions agree with TRBD2. This CDR3 is 14 amino acids long. Germline V lookup: CDR1 SGHRS, CDR2 YFSETQ. The trim removed 7 bases at V and 0 bases at J, leaving 1 base unmatched. This CDR3 reads CASRGSSGANVLTF. The CDR3 DNA reads TGCGCCAGCCGCGGGAGCTCTGGGGCCAACGTCCTGACTTTC.

A few counts support this clone. Written as DNA, the CDR3 is TGTGCCAGCAGCCACAGGGATACTTACGAGCAGTACTTC. This gives the protein CASSHRDTYEQYF. The chain is built from TRBV5-5 and TRBJ2-7, with D possibly being TRBD1 (6 bases). CDR1 and CDR2 (germline): SGHKS, YYEKEE (reference sequence). Trimming stripped 4 bases from V and 4 bases from J, with 12 bases between. The CDR3 consists of 13 residues. The full variable domain, rest sourced from reference TRBV5-5 and TRBJ2-7, is DAGVTQSPTHLIKTRGQQVTLRCSPISGHKSVSWYQQVLGQGPQFIFQYYEKEERGRGNFPDRFSARQFPNYSSELNVNALLLGDSALYLCASSHRDTYEQYFGPGTRLTVT.

This clone was seen a single time. The V gene is TRBV9, the J gene TRBJ1-1; TRBD1 aligns across 8 bases. V lost 4 bases to trimming and J lost 4 bases; unmatched junction nucleotides: 9. The CDR3 is made up of 15 amino acids. Per the germline V gene, CDR1 is SGDLS and CDR2 is YYNGEE. The CDR3 DNA reads TGTGCCAGCAGCCCAAGCGACAGGGGTGCCACTGAAGCTTTCTTT. This gives the protein CASSPSDRGATEAFF.

The V gene is TRBV27, the J gene TRBJ1-5; TRBD1 matches at 7 bases. CDR3 size: 15 residues. Germline V gene data show CDR1 as MNHEY and CDR2 as SMNVEV (reference sequence). Unmatched junction bases numbered 7, after V lost 6 bases and J lost 2 bases. CDR3 residues: CASSETGTGNQPQHF. DNA for the CDR3: TGTGCCAGCAGCGAGACCGGGACAGGCAATCAGCCCCAGCATTTT.

This clone has just one count. This chain connects TRBV5-1 to TRBJ1-2, with TRBD1 matching over 8 bases. The germline CDR1 and CDR2 sequences are SGHRS and YFSETQ. This CDR3 spans 14 amino acids. J lost 8 bases, V lost 0 bases, and 6 bases had no gene match. CDR3 nucleotides: TGCGCCAGCAGCTTGGCGCAGGGGGCTGGCGGCTACACCTTC. Its translation: CASSLAQGAGGYTF.

This chain links TRBV13 with TRBJ1-1; D is possibly TRBD1 (6 bases). This CDR3 has 13 amino acids. The ends were cut back, 8 bases at V and 4 bases at J, with 14 bases in the middle. The germline CDR1 and CDR2 sequences are PRHDT and FYEKMQ (reference sequence). In DNA form, the CDR3 reads TGTGCCAGCTTTAAGGGGGTAAGCACTGAAGCTTTCTTT. Its protein product is CASFKGVSTEAFF.

This sequence joins TRBV18 and TRBJ2-3; the D is unclear. V lost 6 bases to trimming and J lost 6 bases, with 13 bases between them. Germline V lookup: CDR1 KGHSH, CDR2 LQKENI. CDR3 length: 13 amino acids. The CDR3 DNA sequence: TGTGCCAGCTCCTTATCTGGAGAGGATACGCAGTATTTT. Translation: CASSLSGEDTQYF.

The CDR3 sequence: CASNQGTSGVETQYF. CDR3 DNA sequence: TGTGCCAGCAATCAGGGTACTAGCGGGGTAGAGACCCAGTACTTC. The rearrangement uses TRBV9 and TRBJ2-5, with 10 bases aligning to TRBD2. The CDR3 consists of 15 residues. Germline values: CDR1 SGDLS, CDR2 YYNGEE. V gave up 6 bases and J gave up 4 bases; unmatched junction bases: 9. Variable domain in full (rest from reference TRBV9 and TRBJ2-5): DSGVTQTPKHLITATGQRVTLRCSPRSGDLSVYWYQQSLDQGLQFLIQYYNGEERAKGNILERFSAQQFPDLHSELNLSSLELGDSALYFCASNQGTSGVETQYFGPGTRLLVL.

This chain links TRBV5-1 with TRBJ2-2; 10 nucleotides match TRBD1. The CDR3 runs to 16 residues. J was trimmed by 6 bases and V by 4 bases; bases with no gene match: 9. The germline V gene has CDR1 SGHRS and CDR2 YFSETQ. CDR3 DNA: TGCGCCAGCAGCCCCAGACAGGGGGCGAGTTCCGGGGAGCTGTTTTTT. As protein: CASSPRQGASSGELFF.

V gene TRBV5-1 combines with J gene TRBJ2-5, with D uncertain. The length of the CDR3 is 14 residues. Germline V lookup: CDR1 SGHRS, CDR2 YFSETQ. The V end lost 0 bases, the J end lost 2 bases, and 8 bases lay between the germline ends. The CDR3 DNA reads as TGCGCCAGCAGCTTGGTGTCGACTCAAGAGACCCAGTACTTC. Encoded protein: CASSLVSTQETQYF.

The gene calls are TRBV5-4 and TRBJ1-2, with TRBD1 as a possible D gene (6 bases). CDR3 size: 16 residues. V lost 3 bases and J lost 4, with 19 bases in between. CDR1 and CDR2 from the germline V gene are SGHNT and YYREEE (reference sequence). The CDR3 nucleotides are TGTGCCAGCAGCTCGGAAATAAACAGGGATACCTATGGCTACACCTTC. This sequence encodes CASSSEINRDTYGYTF.

A note on this clone: The sample contains more than one DNA sequence encoding this CDR3. This chain joins TRBV18 and TRBJ1-1, with D possibly matching TRBD1 (6 bases). The ends were cut back, 3 bases at V and 2 bases at J, with 13 bases in the middle. The CDR3 length is 15 residues. Germline V gives CDR1 KGHSH, CDR2 LQKENI. The CDR3 nucleotides are TGTGCCAGCTCACCGCCCGAGGACAGAAACACTGAAGCTTTCTTT. It specifies CASSPPEDRNTEAFF.

J is TRBJ1-2 and V is TRBV6-6; maybe TRBD1 (6 bases). This CDR3 spans 15 amino acids. The germline V gene has CDR1 MNHNY and CDR2 SVGAGI (reference sequence). Trimming cost V 2 bases and J 3 bases, with 13 bases left between them. In nucleotides, the CDR3 is TGTGCCAGCAGTTACGAGTGGGCAGGGGACTATGGCTACACCTTC. This encodes CASSYEWAGDYGYTF.

This clone was recorded a few times. The CDR3 spells CASSEFGTGTKETQYF. The CDR3 nucleotides read TGTGCCAGCAGTGAATTCGGGACAGGGACAAAAGAGACCCAGTACTTC. The J gene is TRBJ2-5, the V gene TRBV25-1, with 9 bases fitting TRBD1. In germline, CDR1 is MGHDK, CDR2 SYGVNS. The ends lost 1 base at V and 3 bases at J; junction bases unmatched: 6. This CDR3 contains 16 residues.

The J gene is TRBJ1-6, the V gene TRBV19; D gene ambiguous. CDR1 is LNHDA and CDR2 is SQIVND in the germline V gene (reference sequence). V lost 6 bases and J 4 bases, leaving 10 bases between the germline ends. This CDR3 has 14 amino acids. The CDR3 protein is CASREAGYNSPLHF. CDR3 bases: TGTGCCAGTAGGGAGGCCGGTTATAATTCACCCCTCCACTTT.

The chain combines TRBV6-1 with TRBJ1-5; 8 bases match TRBD1. Trimming at V came to 6 bases and at J to 3 bases, leaving 7 bases not matched to a gene. Germline CDR1 MNHNS, CDR2 SASEGT. The CDR3 consists of 15 residues. Here the CDR3 reads CASRQTGANNQPQHF. As DNA, the CDR3 is TGTGCCAGCAGGCAGACAGGGGCGAACAATCAGCCCCAGCATTTT.

This rearrangement joins TRBV10-3 to TRBJ1-1; a weak D match, TRBD1 (6 bases). The V end lost 6 bases, the J end lost 1 base, and 12 bases lay between the germline ends. There are 14 residues in the CDR3. Germline CDR1 and CDR2: ENHRY and SYGVKD. DNA for the CDR3: TGTGCCATCAGAATGACAGGCCAGAACACTGAAGCTTTCTTT. It yields the protein CAIRMTGQNTEAFF.

The chain couples TRBV19 to TRBJ2-3; the D gene is possibly TRBD1 (5 bases). From germline, CDR1 is LNHDA and CDR2 SQIVND (reference sequence). This CDR3 is built from 16 residues. The V and J ends lost 5 bases and 0 bases respectively, with 15 bases between them. CDR3 in amino acids: CASSGRQRLSTDTQYF. The DNA of the CDR3 is TGTGCCAGTAGTGGAAGACAGAGACTTAGCACAGATACGCAGTATTTT.